The 6 T cell receptor beta chains in this list originate from one sample, sequenced in a study of T cell changes during pregnancy in multiple sclerosis. TCRdb's copy holds only in-frame clones and misses some; the assay was immunoSEQ multiplex PCR. The sample includes about 42,000 clones, about 85% of them seen just once. Sequences were derived from CD4+ T cells from peripheral blood mononuclear cells, sampled before pregnancy. The receptors here all came from a female donor with multiple sclerosis, enrolled in a pregnancy study.

CDR3 DNA: TGTGCCAGCAGCCGCGGACAACTATACGAGCAGTACTTC. This encodes CASSRGQLYEQYF. This chain links TRBV6-5 with TRBJ2-7, with TRBD1 as a possible D gene (5 bases). The V end lost 6 bases, the J end lost 4 bases, and 13 bases lay between the germline ends. From germline, CDR1 is MNHEY and CDR2 SVGAGI. The CDR3 extends over 13 amino acids.

This chain links TRBV7-3 with TRBJ2-5; 15 nucleotides agree with TRBD2. CDR3 length: 18 amino acids. The junction had 11 bases not matched to a gene; V was cut back by 4 bases and J by 5 bases. CDR1 SGHTA and CDR2 FQGTGA come from the germline V gene. In DNA form, the CDR3 reads TGTGCCAGCAGCTCCACCGGGACTAGCGGGGGGATCGTGGAGACCCAGTACTTC. It yields the protein CASSSTGTSGGIVETQYF.

This clone was observed a handful of times. V is TRBV6-4 and J is TRBJ2-2; D is possibly TRBD1 (6 bases). Trimming took 4 bases from V and 1 from J, leaving 7 bases between them. Germline assignment: CDR1 MRHNA and CDR2 SNTAGT. There are 14 residues in the CDR3. The CDR3 DNA reads TGTGCCAGCAGTGTCAGGGGGAACACCGGGGAGCTGTTTTTT. Protein sequence: CASSVRGNTGELFF.

The chain employs TRBV5-4 and TRBJ2-3; 15 nucleotides line up with TRBD2. The V gene's germline CDR1 is SGHNT and CDR2 YYREEE (reference sequence). CDR3 length: 16 amino acids. V gave up 4 bases and J gave up 4 bases; unmatched junction bases: 4. CDR3 DNA sequence: TGTGCCAGCAGCCGGACTAGCGGGAGGGTGGCAGATACGCAGTATTTT. This gives the protein CASSRTSGRVADTQYF.

This chain joins TRBV5-1 and TRBJ2-2, with D possibly being TRBD2 (5 bases). Trimming left V 4 bases short and J 0 bases short, with 16 bases between. CDR3 length equals 17 residues. Looked up from germline, CDR1 is SGHRS and CDR2 is YFSETQ. The CDR3 DNA reads as TGCGCCAGCAGCGAACGAGCGGTGTGGGCGAACACCGGGGAGCTGTTTTTT. Its translation is CASSERAVWANTGELFF.

The rearrangement links TRBV14 to TRBJ2-2; D not certain. The germline V gene has CDR1 SGHDN and CDR2 FVKESK. The V end was cut by 0 bases, the J end by 2 bases, with 10 bases between. The CDR3 is made up of 16 amino acids. The CDR3 reads CASSQDLTVNTGELFF. CDR3 coding DNA: TGTGCCAGCAGCCAAGATTTAACAGTTAACACCGGGGAGCTGTTTTTT.